Listed below are T cell receptor beta chains from one sample, sequenced in a study of molecular identifiers for immune sequencing clone quantification. MiXCR was run by TCRdb on the PCR reads, yielding one entry per CDR3 protein. The table has hundreds of thousands of distinct CDR3 sequences, approximately 24% seen once. The source material was naive CD8+ T cells from blood, with Jurkat cell RNA spiked in. The receptors here all came from a human donor in good health. Some libraries in this study had Jurkat cell RNA spiked in. The CDR3 runs from the conserved cysteine through the conserved F or W. A D gene is named only where the DNA matches it firmly. The size field is filled for only some rows; it gives once, few, many or a size class.

J,size,D,V,CDR3,DNA
TRBJ2-1,.,.,TRBV6-2/TRBV6-3,CASNPGQGEQFF,TGTGCCAGCAATCCCGGCCAGGGGGAGCAGTTCTTC
TRBJ2-1,.,TRBD2,TRBV24-1,CATISGTSNEQFF,TGTGCCACCATTTCCGGGACTAGCAATGAGCAGTTCTTC
TRBJ1-5,many,.,TRBV6-5,CASSLDSYSNQPQHF,TGTGCCAGCAGCTTGGACAGTTATAGCAATCAGCCCCAGCATTTT
TRBJ2-2,.,TRBD2,TRBV7-2,CASSPRVAGVNTGELFF,TGTGCCAGCAGTCCAAGGGTGGCGGGGGTTAACACCGGGGAGCTGTTTTTT
TRBJ1-2,few,.,TRBV6-2/TRBV6-3,CASSLGPAYGYTF,TGTGCCAGCAGTCTGGGACCGGCTTATGGCTACACCTTC
TRBJ2-7,many,.,TRBV7-9,CASSISGLVEQYF,TGTGCCAGCAGCATTTCTGGCCTCGTGGAGCAGTACTTC
TRBJ2-7,many,.,TRBV2,CASILEYEQYF,TGTGCCAGCATCCTAGAGTACGAGCAGTACTTC
TRBJ2-6,many,.,TRBV20-1,CSAKRPIAGANVLTF,TGCAGTGCTAAACGGCCTATAGCTGGGGCCAACGTCCTGACTTTC
TRBJ1-4,few,TRBD1,TRBV9,CASSAGQGAGEKLFF,TGTGCCAGCAGCGCCGGACAGGGGGCGGGTGAAAAACTGTTTTTT
TRBJ1-6,many,.,TRBV28,CASSLWGTDNSPLHF,TGTGCCAGCAGTTTATGGGGCACCGATAATTCACCCCTCCACTTT